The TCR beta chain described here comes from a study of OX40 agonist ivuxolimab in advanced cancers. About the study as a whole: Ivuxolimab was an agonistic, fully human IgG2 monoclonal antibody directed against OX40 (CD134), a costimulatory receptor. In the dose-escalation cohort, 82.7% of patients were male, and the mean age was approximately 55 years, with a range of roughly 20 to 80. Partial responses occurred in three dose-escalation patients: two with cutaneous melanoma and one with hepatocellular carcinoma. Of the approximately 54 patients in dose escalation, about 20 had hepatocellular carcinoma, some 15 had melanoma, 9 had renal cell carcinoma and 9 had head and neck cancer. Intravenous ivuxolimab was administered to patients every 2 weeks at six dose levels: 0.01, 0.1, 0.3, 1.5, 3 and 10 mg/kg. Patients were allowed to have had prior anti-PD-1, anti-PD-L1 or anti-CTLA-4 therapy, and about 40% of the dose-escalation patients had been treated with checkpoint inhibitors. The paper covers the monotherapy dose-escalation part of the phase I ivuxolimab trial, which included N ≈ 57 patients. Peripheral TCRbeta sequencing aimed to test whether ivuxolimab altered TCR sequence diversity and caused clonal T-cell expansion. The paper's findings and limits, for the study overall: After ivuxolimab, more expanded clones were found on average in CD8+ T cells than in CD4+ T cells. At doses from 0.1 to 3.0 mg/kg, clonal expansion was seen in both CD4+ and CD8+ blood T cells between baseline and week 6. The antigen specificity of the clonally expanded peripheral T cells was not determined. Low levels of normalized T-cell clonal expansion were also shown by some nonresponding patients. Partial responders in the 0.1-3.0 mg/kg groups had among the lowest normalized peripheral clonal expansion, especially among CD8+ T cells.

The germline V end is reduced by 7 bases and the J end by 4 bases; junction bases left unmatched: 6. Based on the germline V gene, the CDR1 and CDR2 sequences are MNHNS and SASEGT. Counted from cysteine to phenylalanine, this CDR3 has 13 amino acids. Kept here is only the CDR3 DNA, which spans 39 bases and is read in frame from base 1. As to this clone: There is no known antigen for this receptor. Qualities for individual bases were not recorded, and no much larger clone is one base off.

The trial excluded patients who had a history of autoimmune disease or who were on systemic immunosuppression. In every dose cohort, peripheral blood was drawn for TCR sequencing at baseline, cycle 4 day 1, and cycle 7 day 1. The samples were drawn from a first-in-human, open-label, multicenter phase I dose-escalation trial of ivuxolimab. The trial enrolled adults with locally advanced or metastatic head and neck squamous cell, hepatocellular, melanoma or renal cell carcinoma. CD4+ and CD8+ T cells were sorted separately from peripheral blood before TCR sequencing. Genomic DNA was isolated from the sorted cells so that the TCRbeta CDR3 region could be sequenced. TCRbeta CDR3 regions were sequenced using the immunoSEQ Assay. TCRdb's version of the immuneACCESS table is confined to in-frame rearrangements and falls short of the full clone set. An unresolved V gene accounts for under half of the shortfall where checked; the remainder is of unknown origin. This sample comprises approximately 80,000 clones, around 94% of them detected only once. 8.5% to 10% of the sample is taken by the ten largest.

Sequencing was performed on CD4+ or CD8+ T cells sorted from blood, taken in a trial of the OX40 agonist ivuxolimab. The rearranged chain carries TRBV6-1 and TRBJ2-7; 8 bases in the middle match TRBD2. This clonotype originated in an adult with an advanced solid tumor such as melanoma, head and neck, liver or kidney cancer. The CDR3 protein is CASTGGAQYEQYF. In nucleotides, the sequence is TGTGCCAGCACGGGGGGGGCGCAGTACGAGCAGTACTTC.